This T cell receptor beta chain was sequenced in a study of T cells expressing NK-cell markers (dated by TCRdb to between 2020 and 2021). A note on the overall study: TCR beta-chain repertoires were profiled in sorted CD3+CD56+NKG2C+, CD3+CD56+NKG2C- and CD3+CD56-NKG2C+ T-cell subsets from fewer than 10 donors. All eight donors whose samples were sequenced were randomly selected healthy volunteers, three of them men and five women. Sequencing of the libraries produced 2 x 150 bp reads on Illumina HiSeq 2000/2500, MiSeq or NextSeq. Of the eight sequenced donors, seven were found to be HCMV-seropositive and one was found to be HCMV-seronegative. What the study reported, not specific to this receptor: Those dominant clonotypes were again the most abundant among CD3+CD56-NKG2C+ cells in a handful of donors, at roughly 25-60.1%. Whether the expanded NKG2C-expressing T cell clones were specific for HCMV antigens was left unclear. For more than 5 donors, the dominant CD3+CD56+NKG2C+ clonotypes were among the top 10 CD8+ clonotypes and accounted for roughly 1.0-7.5% of CD8+ T cells.

The sequencing machine was an Illumina HiSeq 2000. The TCR beta cDNA libraries were made using 5'RACE template switching, a step that added both a universal primer site and unique molecular identifiers. Synthesis of cDNA was primed from the TCR beta constant segment and was followed by two consecutive PCR amplification steps. As for the original processing: MIGEC was used to demultiplex reads and group the reads by UMI, and MiTCR was used to assemble and quantify clonotypes. To exclude erroneous sequences, only TCR cDNA sequences supported by at least two reads were retained. The tcR package was used for downstream repertoire analysis, and clonotypes were matched between fractions using CDR3 nucleotide sequence together with V segment. VDJmatch was used to annotate antigen specificity against VDJdb, with one amino acid substitution in CDR3 permitted. Following reprocessing of the reads by TCRdb, the data hold one row per CDR3 protein sequence and no DNA is available. The V and J calls come from TCRdb's annotation, not from the publication. The sample's own table lists a few hundred thousand distinct CDR3 sequences. Together, the top ten hold 5.2% of the sample.

Notes on this clonotype: The antigen it recognizes is unknown.

The CDR3, from cysteine to phenylalanine, totals 16 residues. Only the protein is available. The germline V gene encodes CDR1 DFQATT and CDR2 SNEGSKA (reference sequence). HCMV-specific IgG was detected in serum with a commercial ELISA kit to determine HCMV serostatus. Ficoll density gradient centrifugation was used to isolate peripheral blood mononuclear cells from blood. The rearranged chain carries TRBV20-1 and TRBJ2-4; without DNA, the TCRdb call of TRBD1 cannot be checked. Specimen: blood T cells: a sorted CD56 or NKG2C T cell subset, CD4+ or CD8+ T cells, or bulk PBMC T cells (not recorded which). The source is a man aged 18-75 years in good health. CDR3 loop: CSAKTQGSIAKNIQYF.